Below, one T cell receptor beta chain is given with its context. Its specificity is not known. These data are taken from a study of CD8+ T cells in alopecia areata. Germline values: CDR1 MGHRA, CDR2 YSYEKL. The CDR3 runs to 18 residues. V shed 2 bases, J shed 1 base, and the junction held 3 bases outside the gene matches. The treatment: oral pan-JAK inhibitor, 5-10 mg twice daily. Study findings and constraints: Baseline CD8+ expansion's link to response remains uncertain, as there was one nonresponder. Among the top 100, expanded CD8+ clones were significantly decreased by tofacitinib, as was scalp clonality. Mice gave a clearer picture of TCR sharing than patients did, possibly for HLA-related reasons.

Extraction of RNA preceded its reverse transcription into cDNA, which served as the sequencing template. Using immunoSEQ multiplex PCR, the repertoire was profiled, and TCRdb retains in-frame clones only, with some absent. The sample lists some 130,000 clones; 50% to 55% were seen once. V and J are TRBV4-1 and TRBJ2-3; 16 nucleotides agree with TRBD2. Source: CD4+ T cells sorted from blood, taken at week 4, from a patient treated with tofacitinib. The sequence came from a human donor with alopecia areata. CDR3 bases: TGCGCCAGCAGCCAACCGGGACTAGCGGGAGGGGGCACAGATACGCAGTATTTT. Translation: CASSQPGLAGGGTDTQYF.